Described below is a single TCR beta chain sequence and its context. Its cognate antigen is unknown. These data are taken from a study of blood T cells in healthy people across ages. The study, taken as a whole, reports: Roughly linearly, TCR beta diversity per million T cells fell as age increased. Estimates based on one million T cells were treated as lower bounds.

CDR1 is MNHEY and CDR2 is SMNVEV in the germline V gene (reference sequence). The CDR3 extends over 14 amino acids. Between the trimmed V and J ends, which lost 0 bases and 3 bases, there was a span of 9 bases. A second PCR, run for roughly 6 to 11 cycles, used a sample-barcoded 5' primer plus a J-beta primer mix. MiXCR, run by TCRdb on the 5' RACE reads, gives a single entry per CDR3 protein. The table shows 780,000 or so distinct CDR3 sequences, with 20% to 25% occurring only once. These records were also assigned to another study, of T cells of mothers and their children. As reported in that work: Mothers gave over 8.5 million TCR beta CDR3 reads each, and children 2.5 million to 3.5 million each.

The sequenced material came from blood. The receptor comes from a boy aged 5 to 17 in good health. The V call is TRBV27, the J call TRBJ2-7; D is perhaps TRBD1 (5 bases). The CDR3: CASSLSQGDYEQYF. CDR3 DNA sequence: TGTGCCAGCAGTTTATCCCAGGGTGACTACGAGCAGTACTTC.